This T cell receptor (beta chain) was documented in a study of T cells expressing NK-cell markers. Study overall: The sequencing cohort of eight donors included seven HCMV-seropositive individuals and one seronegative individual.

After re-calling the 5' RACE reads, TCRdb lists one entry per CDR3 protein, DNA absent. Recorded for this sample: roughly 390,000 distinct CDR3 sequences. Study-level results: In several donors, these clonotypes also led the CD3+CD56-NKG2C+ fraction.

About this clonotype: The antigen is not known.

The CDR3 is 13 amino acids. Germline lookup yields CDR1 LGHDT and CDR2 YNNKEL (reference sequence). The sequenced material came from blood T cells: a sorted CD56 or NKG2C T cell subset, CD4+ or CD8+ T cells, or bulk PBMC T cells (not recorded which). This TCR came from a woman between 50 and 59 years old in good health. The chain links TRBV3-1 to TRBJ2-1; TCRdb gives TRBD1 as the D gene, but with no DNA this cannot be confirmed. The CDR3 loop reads CASSQSHGGEQFF.